This T cell receptor (beta chain) is drawn from a study of blood T cell repertoires in COVID-19. This clone was found once. The protocol was immunoSEQ multiplex PCR, while the TCRdb copy is restricted to in-frame clones and leaves out a portion. Here the sample spans some 130,000 clones, over 60% being singletons. V shed 2 bases and J shed 7 bases, with 17 bases lying between them. This CDR3 is 15 amino acids long. Germline values: CDR1 MNHEY, CDR2 SVGAGI. The chain combines TRBV6-5 with TRBJ1-2, with a tentative D call TRBD1 (6 bases). This receptor was obtained from a woman in her 70s with acute or convalescent COVID-19. The sample consisted of peripheral blood. The CDR3 spells CASSYGQFRGSGYTF. DNA for the CDR3: TGTGCCAGCAGTTACGGACAGTTCCGAGGGAGTGGCTACACCTTC.